The rows below give T cell receptor beta chains drawn from one sample of a study of blood T cell repertoires in COVID-19. Only in-frame clones appear in the TCRdb table, and some are missing; sequencing was by immunoSEQ multiplex PCR. The sample contains roughly 220,000 clones, 86% of which appear only once. The sample comprised peripheral blood. Receptors originate from a man aged 25-45 years who had recovered from COVID-19. The CDR3 runs from the conserved cysteine through the conserved F or W. A D gene is named only where the DNA matches it firmly. A row's size may be missing; if present it is once, few, many or a size class.

abundance,v_gene,j_gene,d_gene,CDR3nt,CDR3aa
.,TRBV3-1/TRBV3-2,TRBJ2-5,TRBD1,TGTGCCAGCAGTCTCACTGCAGGGGGCGAGGGGACCCAGTACTTC,CASSLTAGGEGTQYF
.,TRBV6-4,TRBJ2-1,TRBD2,TGTGCCAGCAGCGCACAGACCGGGACTAGTCGGAATGAGCAGTTCTTC,CASSAQTGTSRNEQFF
.,TRBV4-1,TRBJ1-2,.,TGCGCCAGCAGCCAAGTCGGGACAATGACTTATGGCTACACCTTC,CASSQVGTMTYGYTF
.,TRBV7-2,TRBJ1-5,.,TGTGCCAGCAGCTTAGATACTACCTATCAGCCCCAGCATTTT,CASSLDTTYQPQHF
.,TRBV6-5,TRBJ2-5,TRBD1,TGTGCCAGCAGCCCGACAGGGGCCTCTGGAGAGACCCAGTACTTC,CASSPTGASGETQYF
few,TRBV28,TRBJ1-5,.,TGTGCCAGCAGTTTAAGCCAGCCCCAGCATTTT,CASSLSQPQHF
.,TRBV19,TRBJ1-5,.,TGTGCCAGTAGTATCTTTGACAGGCGAAATCAGCCCCAGCATTTT,CASSIFDRRNQPQHF
.,TRBV30,TRBJ2-1,TRBD1,TGTGCCTGGAATGGACAGGGTCGATACAATGAGCAGTTCTTC,CAWNGQGRYNEQFF
.,TRBV4-1,TRBJ1-3,TRBD1,TGCGCCAGCAGCCAACAGGACAGGGGAAACACCATATATTTT,CASSQQDRGNTIYF
.,TRBV11-2,TRBJ1-1,.,TGTGCCAGCAGCTTAATGAAGGGAGGGAACACTGAAGCTTTCTTT,CASSLMKGGNTEAFF
once,TRBV20-1,TRBJ1-2,.,TGCAGTGCCCAAGCCTATGGGGGGGCAGGCTTC,CSAQAYGGAGF
.,TRBV24-1,TRBJ2-2,.,TGTGCCACCAGTGGTTTGCAGGGGAACACCGGGGAGCTGTTTTTT,CATSGLQGNTGELFF
.,TRBV11-3,TRBJ2-1,TRBD2,TGTGCCAGCAGCTTAGCCTCTGGACTAGCGGGGGGCTTGTCCTACAATGAGCAGTTCTTC,CASSLASGLAGGLSYNEQFF
.,TRBV7-9,TRBJ1-2,TRBD1,TGTGCCAGCAGCCGTGGACAGGGGCTAGAAGCTAACTATGGCTACACCTTC,CASSRGQGLEANYGYTF
.,TRBV29-1,TRBJ1-1,.,TGCAGCGTCGGACGGGAGAACACTGAAGCTTTCTTT,CSVGRENTEAFF
.,TRBV5-3,TRBJ2-5,.,TGTGCCAGAAAAGGGGCGGAGACCCAGTACTTC,CARKGAETQYF
.,TRBV5-1,TRBJ1-5,.,TGCGCCAGCAGCTCAGGGTTTAGCAATCAGCCCCAGCATTTT,CASSSGFSNQPQHF
.,TRBV10-3,TRBJ1-1,.,TGTGCCATCAGTGAGTCGGCAGTGAACACTGAAGCTTTCTTT,CAISESAVNTEAFF
.,TRBV5-1,TRBJ2-7,.,TGCGCCAGCAGCCTGCGGGACGGACCCTACGAGCAGTACTTC,CASSLRDGPYEQYF